This TCR beta chain stems from a study of blood T cells in healthy people across ages. Whole-study results and caveats: Fewer expanded clones and more diversity marked long-lived versus aged donors.

About this clonotype itself: The antigen is not known.

Primers used in a second PCR of roughly 6 to 12 cycles were a sample-barcoded 5' primer and a J-beta primer mix. TCRdb processed the 5' RACE reads anew with MiXCR; each CDR3 protein has one entry. The sample has around 850,000 distinct CDR3 sequences, about 37% seen once; the top ten hold 10% to 15%. Trimming left V 6 bases short and J 4 bases short, with 12 bases between. This CDR3 region has 13 residues. Sequenced: blood. This TCR was recovered from a man in his late teens or twenties in good health. The genes are TRBV12-3 or TRBV12-4 and TRBJ1-1, with a possible D match to TRBD1 (5 bases). The CDR3, as DNA: TGTGCCAGCAGGGACGGGGGGGGCACTGAAGCTTTCTTT. It is translated as CASRDGGGTEAFF.